Included here is one TCR beta chain sequence, with context. These data are taken from a study of shared clonotypes between healthy human individuals. V gave up 4 bases and J gave up 4 bases; unmatched junction bases: 15. Germline V gene data show CDR1 as SQVTM and CDR2 as ANQGSEA. This CDR3 comprises 18 residues. Sorted subsets were amplified in replicate PCRs using around 220 ng DNA, approximately 30,000 T cell genomes. The repertoire was sequenced with immunoSEQ multiplex PCR; TCRdb's copy has only in-frame clones and lacks some. This sample has a few million clones, with roughly 93% found just once.

The sequence came from a man aged 18 to 35 in good health. Some clones in this sample may be carry-over from other donors' samples. The chain employs TRBV29-1 and TRBJ2-3, with 12 bases identical to TRBD2. Sequenced input: naive CD4+ T cells from PBMCs. The subset is: CD45RA+ positively selected. For the CDR3, the DNA is TGCAGCGTTGCATCGGCCCCTACTAGCGGGAGGTTCCCAGATACGCAGTATTTT. It is translated as CSVASAPTSGRFPDTQYF.